The clone carrying this T cell receptor beta chain is a singleton in its sample. The data stem from a study of blood T cell repertoires in COVID-19. Methods used by the authors: Reference gene primers were amplified, and this amplification served to estimate nucleated cell counts. Some clones are missing from TCRdb's copy, which holds only in-frame ones; the method was immunoSEQ multiplex PCR. The V and J calls and clone size come from that table; D and trimming were worked out from the DNA. The data hold 390,000 or so clones, with over 80% observed a single time. Germline assignment: CDR1 SGHRS and CDR2 YFSETQ. V lost 5 bases and J 4 bases, leaving 16 bases between the germline ends. CDR3 length equals 14 residues. Participants' reported clinical history set cohort assignment.

The TCR comes from a woman aged 50 to 65 who had recovered from COVID-19. V usage is TRBV5-1 and J usage is TRBJ2-7; D is possibly TRBD2 (5 bases). The sequenced material came from PBMCs or T cells enriched from blood (not recorded which). CDR3 loop: CASSLTGKEYEQYF. The CDR3, as DNA: TGCGCCAGCAGTCTTACGGGAAAGGAATACGAGCAGTACTTC.